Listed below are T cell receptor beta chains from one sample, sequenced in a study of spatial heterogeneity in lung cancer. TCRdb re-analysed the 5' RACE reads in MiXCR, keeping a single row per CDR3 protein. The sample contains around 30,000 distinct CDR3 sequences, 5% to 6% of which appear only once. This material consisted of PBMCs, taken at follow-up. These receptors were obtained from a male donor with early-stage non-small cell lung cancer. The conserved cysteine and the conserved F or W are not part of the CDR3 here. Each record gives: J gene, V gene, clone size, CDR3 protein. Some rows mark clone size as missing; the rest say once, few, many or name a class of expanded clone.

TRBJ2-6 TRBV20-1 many SATLGRSSGANVLT
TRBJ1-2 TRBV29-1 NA SVEYSTGANGYT
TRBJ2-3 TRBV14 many ASSPGTQQY
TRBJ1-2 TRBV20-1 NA SARAVNYGYT
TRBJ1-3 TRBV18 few ASSWGATGNTIY
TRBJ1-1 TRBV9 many ASSERLATEAF
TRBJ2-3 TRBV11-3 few ASNRDRRSTQY
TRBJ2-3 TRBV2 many ASRGTSGSDTQY
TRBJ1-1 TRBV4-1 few ASSHHPEGNTEAF
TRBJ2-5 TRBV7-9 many ASSLPRAVSGKLQETQY
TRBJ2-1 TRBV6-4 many ASSDSGLYNEQF
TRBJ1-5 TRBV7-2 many ASSLSGGNQPQH